What follows are 27 T cell receptor beta chains derived from one specimen sequenced in a study of T cell responses to AZD1222 COVID-19 vaccine. Some clones are missing from TCRdb's copy, which holds only in-frame ones; the method was immunoSEQ multiplex PCR. Seen here are 75,000 to 100,000 clones, around 90% observed once, and the top ten hold about 25%. The material was peripheral blood, obtained on day 0 of AZD1222 vaccination. Source of these receptors: an adult in good health.

This chain joins TRBV9 and TRBJ2-7, with 11 bases fitting TRBD2. Per the germline V gene, CDR1 is SGDLS and CDR2 is YYNGEE. CDR3 length: 18 amino acids. V lost 3 bases, J lost 0 bases, and 11 bases stayed unmatched. CDR3: CASSGEGTSGRTSYEQYF. The CDR3 DNA is TGTGCCAGCAGCGGAGAGGGGACTAGCGGAAGGACCTCCTACGAGCAGTACTTC.

The CDR3 reads CATSDLKNLRADTQYF. CDR3 DNA sequence: TGTGCCACCAGTGATTTGAAAAACCTGAGGGCAGATACGCAGTATTTT. The genes are TRBV24-1 and TRBJ2-3; weak D call: TRBD2 (5 bases). This CDR3 is 16 amino acids long. V was pared by 0 bases and J by 4 bases, with 13 bases between. Germline CDR1 KGHDR, CDR2 SFDVKD.

This clone was counted only a few times. This chain uses TRBV11-3 with TRBJ2-7; 8 bases are a match to TRBD2. CDR1 and CDR2 (germline): SGHNT, YENEEA. This CDR3 region has 16 residues. Germline trimming cut 4 bases from V and 2 bases from J; bases unmatched to any gene: 10. The CDR3 sequence is CASSSGGGTTAYEQYF. CDR3 nucleotides: TGTGCCAGCAGCTCGGGGGGGGGCACAACCGCCTACGAGCAGTACTTC.

This chain connects TRBV6-5 to TRBJ1-2; D is undetermined. The CDR3 consists of 14 residues. Looked up from germline, CDR1 is MNHEY and CDR2 is SVGAGI. The ends were cut back, 5 bases at V and 8 bases at J, with 18 bases in the middle. The CDR3 loop is CASSPASGGVGYTF. The CDR3 DNA follows: TGTGCCAGCAGTCCCGCCTCAGGCGGTGTCGGCTACACCTTC.

V usage is TRBV28 and J usage is TRBJ1-5; TRBD1 is a possible D gene (5 bases). V dropped 5 bases and J dropped 1 base, with 15 bases sitting between them. This CDR3 region has 16 residues. Germline V lookup: CDR1 MDHEN, CDR2 SYDVKM. The CDR3 DNA follows: TGTGCCAGCAGTCCGCGACAGTCATGGAGCAATCAGCCCCAGCATTTT. This encodes CASSPRQSWSNQPQHF.

The chain has TRBV29-1 and TRBJ1-4, with D perhaps TRBD1 (6 bases). This CDR3 has 14 residues. V lost 3 bases and J 4 bases, leaving 12 bases between the germline ends. CDR1 is SQVTM, CDR2 ANQGSEA, per germline. In nucleotides, the CDR3 is TGCAGCGTTGATCAAACAGGGCATAATGAAAAACTGTTTTTT. This gives the protein CSVDQTGHNEKLFF.

This clone has just one count. The chain recombines TRBV9 with TRBJ2-1; 12 bases map to TRBD2. From germline, CDR1 is SGDLS and CDR2 YYNGEE. The CDR3 sequence is 17 residues long. The J segment lost 3 bases and the V segment lost 3 bases, leaving 7 bases of the junction unmatched. In DNA, the CDR3 is TGTGCCAGCAGCGGAGCTAGCGGGAGGGCCAGCTACAATGAGCAGTTCTTC. Its protein is CASSGASGRASYNEQFF.

The CDR3 here is CASSFSGRVREQYF. CDR3 bases: TGTGCCAGCAGTTTTTCGGGCCGAGTGAGGGAGCAGTACTTC. The rearrangement uses TRBV27 and TRBJ2-7; D is unclear. Germline CDR1 MNHEY, CDR2 SMNVEV (reference sequence). Between the trimmed V and J ends, which lost 3 bases and 7 bases, there was a span of 16 bases. CDR3 size: 14 residues.

The chain has TRBV18 and TRBJ1-3; 7 bases map to TRBD1. The CDR3 covers 15 residues. V lost 3 bases, J lost 4 bases, and 6 bases stayed unmatched. CDR1 KGHSH and CDR2 LQKENI come from the germline V gene. The CDR3 DNA sequence: TGTGCCAGCTCACCGAACACAGGGGTAGGAAACACCATATATTTT. Translated: CASSPNTGVGNTIYF.

This clone occurred a few times. This chain connects TRBV6-2 or TRBV6-3 to TRBJ1-1; TRBD1 is a possible D gene (6 bases). Per germline, CDR1 MNHEY and CDR2 SVGEGT. Trimming cost V 2 bases and J 4 bases, with 14 bases left between them. The CDR3 extends over 15 amino acids. The CDR3 sequence: CASSYPVQGGTEAFF. Here the CDR3 DNA reads TGTGCCAGCAGTTACCCCGTCCAAGGGGGCACTGAAGCTTTCTTT.

The rearrangement uses TRBV21-1 and TRBJ2-7; the table assigns TRBD2, which was not confirmed against the DNA. TRBV21-1 represents a pseudogene. The CDR3 covers 15 residues. The CDR3 loop is CASSPGLQRAHEQYF. DNA of the CDR3: TGTGCCAGCAGCCCGGGACTACAGAGGGCACACGAGCAGTACTTC.

CDR3 loop: CAWSPLYEQFF. DNA of the CDR3: TGTGCCTGGAGTCCTTTATATGAGCAGTTCTTC. V gene TRBV30 combines with J gene TRBJ2-1; D remains unclear. CDR1 and CDR2 from the germline V gene are GTSNPN and SVGIG (reference sequence). The CDR3 runs 11 residues. Trimming stripped 2 bases from V and 8 bases from J, with 7 bases between.

This sequence joins TRBV4-2 and TRBJ1-4; TRBD1 is a possible D gene (5 bases). The V gene's germline CDR1 is LGHNA and CDR2 YNFKEQ. The CDR3 consists of 15 residues. V was cut by 0 bases and J by 8 bases, with 13 bases left in between. CDR3 sequence: CASSQEGGVREKLFF. The CDR3, as DNA: TGTGCCAGCAGCCAAGAGGGGGGGGTACGGGAAAAACTGTTTTTT.

The chain carries TRBV6-1 and TRBJ1-5, with D unresolved. The CDR3 extends over 12 amino acids. The V end lost 1 base, the J end lost 11 bases, and 9 bases lay between the germline ends. Germline V gene data show CDR1 as MNHNS and CDR2 as SASEGT. CDR3 in amino acids: CASSEGGVTQHF. CDR3 bases: TGTGCCAGCAGTGAAGGAGGAGTAACCCAGCATTTT.

CDR3 DNA: TGTGCCAGCAGCTTGCGACTAGCGGGAGCTGATACGCAGTATTTT. It is translated as CASSLRLAGADTQYF. The V call is TRBV7-6, the J call TRBJ2-3; 12 bases fit TRBD2. CDR3 length: 15 amino acids. J lost 6 bases, V lost 3 bases, and 4 bases had no gene match. CDR1 SGHVS and CDR2 FNYEAQ come from the germline V gene.

The CDR3 protein is CASSLATGAMNTEAFF. The CDR3 nucleotides read TGCGCCAGCAGCTTGGCCACAGGGGCGATGAACACTGAAGCTTTCTTT. V and J are TRBV5-1 and TRBJ1-1, with 7 nucleotides matching TRBD1. The trim removed 0 bases at V and 0 bases at J, leaving 5 bases unmatched. The length of the CDR3 is 16 residues. The germline V gene has CDR1 SGHRS and CDR2 YFSETQ.

The rearrangement joins TRBV5-4 to TRBJ2-7; 9 bases line up with TRBD1. The germline V gene encodes CDR1 SGHNT and CDR2 YYREEE (reference sequence). The V gene end was trimmed by 0 bases and the J gene end by 7 bases; junction bases not matched to a gene: 11. This CDR3 comprises 16 residues. The CDR3 spells CASSLELRQGEGEQYF. The CDR3 bases are TGTGCCAGCAGCTTGGAGTTGAGACAGGGGGAGGGAGAGCAGTACTTC. The complete variable domain, with remaining parts taken from reference TRBV5-4 and TRBJ2-7, reads ETGVTQSPTHLIKTRGQQVTLRCSSQSGHNTVSWYQQALGQGPQFIFQYYREEENGRGNFPPRFSGLQFPNYSSELNVNALELDDSALYLCASSLELRQGEGEQYFGPGTRLTVT.

The table lists this clone with a count of one. The chain couples TRBV29-1 to TRBJ1-2; 8 bases align to TRBD1. J gave up 4 bases and V 7 bases, and 14 bases lay outside the gene matches. In germline, CDR1 is SQVTM, CDR2 ANQGSEA. This CDR3 region has 15 residues. Here the CDR3 DNA reads TGCAGCGCCCAAAAGGGTACAGGGGGTATCTATGGCTACACCTTC. It encodes CSAQKGTGGIYGYTF.

J is TRBJ1-4 and V is TRBV27; D may be TRBD1 (5 bases). The CDR3 extends over 12 amino acids. CDR1 is MNHEY, CDR2 SMNVEV, per germline (reference sequence). V gave up 5 bases and J gave up 5 bases, with 6 bases separating them. CDR3 residues: CASSPGNEKLFF. In nucleotides, the CDR3 is TGTGCCAGCAGTCCAGGGAATGAAAAACTGTTTTTT.

V and J are TRBV5-1 and TRBJ2-5, with 13 bases aligning to TRBD2. The CDR3 loop spans 16 amino acids. The V gene end was trimmed by 4 bases and the J gene end by 5 bases; junction bases not matched to a gene: 8. CDR1 and CDR2 from the germline V gene are SGHRS and YFSETQ. The CDR3 DNA reads as TGCGCCAGCAGCCCGAGGACTAGCGGGAGTATCGAGACCCAGTACTTC. Its translation is CASSPRTSGSIETQYF. Full variable domain (rest looked up from reference TRBV5-1 and TRBJ2-5): KAGVTQTPRYLIKTRGQQVTLSCSPISGHRSVSWYQQTPGQGLQFLFEYFSETQRNKGNFPGRFSGRQFSNSRSEMNVSTLELGDSALYLCASSPRTSGSIETQYFGPGTRLLVL.

This clone was seen a few times. This chain joins TRBV28 and TRBJ2-1; D gene unclear. Germline CDR1 and CDR2: MDHEN and SYDVKM. The V and J ends lost 1 base and 6 bases respectively, with 13 bases between them. The length of the CDR3 is 15 residues. CDR3 nucleotide sequence: TGTGCCAGCAGTTTATTCAGGCAGCCCCCCAATGAGCAGTTCTTC. The encoded protein is CASSLFRQPPNEQFF.

This sequence joins TRBV18 and TRBJ2-1; D is unresolved. CDR3 length: 12 residues. Trimming pared 4 bases from V and 9 bases from J, leaving 10 bases between. Germline assignment: CDR1 KGHSH and CDR2 LQKENI. CDR3 region: CASSQAQSEQFF. The CDR3 DNA reads as TGTGCCAGCTCACAGGCACAGAGTGAGCAGTTCTTC.

This sequence joins TRBV6-5 and TRBJ2-7; unclear D gene. CDR3 size: 16 residues. V lost 2 bases and J 4 bases, leaving 18 bases between the germline ends. Germline V gene lookup returns CDR1 MNHEY and CDR2 SVGAGI. This chain's CDR3 is CASSYIRARTKYEQYF. In nucleotides, the CDR3 is TGTGCCAGCAGTTACATTCGGGCCAGAACCAAATACGAGCAGTACTTC.

This rearrangement joins TRBV5-4 to TRBJ2-2, with TRBD2 matching 11 bases. CDR1 and CDR2 from the germline V gene are SGHNT and YYREEE (reference sequence). V shed 2 bases, J shed 5 bases, and the junction held 2 bases outside the gene matches. The CDR3 is 15 amino acids. The CDR3 loop reads CASSLWTSGTGELFF. Here the CDR3 DNA reads TGTGCCAGCAGCTTATGGACTAGCGGGACCGGGGAGCTGTTTTTT.

This chain connects TRBV6-2 or TRBV6-3 to TRBJ1-5, with 7 bases identical to TRBD1. CDR1 and CDR2 (germline): MNHEY, SVGEGT. The CDR3 has 15 residues. V shed 2 bases and J 6 bases; nucleotides not matched to a gene: 7. This CDR3 reads CASSYPTGVSQPQHF. CDR3 DNA: TGTGCCAGCAGTTACCCCACAGGGGTGAGTCAGCCCCAGCATTTT.

This clone has a handful of counts. The chain is built from TRBV19 and TRBJ2-7, with 7 positions matching TRBD2. Germline values: CDR1 LNHDA, CDR2 SQIVND (reference sequence). This CDR3 region has 15 residues. V lost 3 bases to trimming and J lost 3 bases; unmatched junction nucleotides: 8. The CDR3 DNA sequence: TGTGCCAGTAGTATGGGGGAGGCGGGAGTCTACGAGCAGTACTTC. This gives the protein CASSMGEAGVYEQYF.

The rearrangement joins TRBV27 to TRBJ1-2, with no clear D. Germline V CDR1 and CDR2: MNHEY, SMNVEV (reference sequence). The CDR3 spans 14 residues. The ends were cut back, 2 bases at V and 2 bases at J, with 9 bases in the middle. CDR3 region: CASSLTTPNYGYTF. The CDR3 DNA reads TGTGCCAGCAGTTTAACGACCCCGAACTATGGCTACACCTTC.